These T cell receptor beta chains were read from a single sample in a study of naive and memory T cell subsets. TCRdb fed the UMI-ligation and nested PCR reads into MiXCR, producing one record per CDR3 protein. The sample carries tens of thousands of distinct CDR3 sequences, roughly 10% recorded once. Sequencing was carried out using effector memory CD4+ T cells from blood. Receptors were obtained from a human donor in good health. Both conserved end residues are part of each CDR3. The D gene is left open where the match is weak. Rows give clone size only sometimes, using once, few, many, or a class for an expanded clone.

J gene: TRBJ1-2; V gene: TRBV6-1; clone size: NA; D gene: NA; CDR3 protein: CASSEWGGYTF; CDR3 DNA: TGTGCCAGCAGTGAGTGGGGTGGCTACACCTTC
J gene: TRBJ1-1; V gene: TRBV20-1; clone size: NA; D gene: TRBD1; CDR3 protein: CSADRGGKAFF; CDR3 DNA: TGCAGTGCGGACAGGGGAGGGAAGGCTTTCTTT
J gene: TRBJ2-6; V gene: TRBV20-1; clone size: few; D gene: NA; CDR3 protein: CSATSGLGSSGANVLTF; CDR3 DNA: TGCAGTGCTACTTCCGGTCTGGGCAGCTCTGGGGCCAACGTCCTGACTTTC
J gene: TRBJ2-5; V gene: TRBV18; clone size: NA; D gene: NA; CDR3 protein: CASSPPQGRRETQYF; CDR3 DNA: TGTGCCAGCTCACCCCCACAGGGGAGGCGAGAGACCCAGTACTTC
J gene: TRBJ2-3; V gene: TRBV28; clone size: few; D gene: TRBD2; CDR3 protein: CASSGRGLAGGLSTDTQYF; CDR3 DNA: TGTGCCAGCAGCGGAAGAGGGCTAGCGGGGGGGTTGAGCACAGATACGCAGTATTTT
J gene: TRBJ2-3; V gene: TRBV28; clone size: NA; D gene: TRBD2; CDR3 protein: CASSLLTSGSSTDTQYF; CDR3 DNA: TGTGCCAGCAGTTTATTGACTAGCGGGAGTAGCACAGATACGCAGTATTTT
J gene: TRBJ1-6; V gene: TRBV7-9; clone size: NA; D gene: NA; CDR3 protein: CASSVQQYNSPLHF; CDR3 DNA: TGTGCCAGCAGCGTTCAACAATATAATTCACCCCTCCACTTT
J gene: TRBJ1-2; V gene: TRBV29-1; clone size: many; D gene: NA; CDR3 protein: CSVTTGNYGYTF; CDR3 DNA: TGCAGCGTCACGACTGGGAACTATGGCTACACCTTC
J gene: TRBJ2-1; V gene: TRBV30; clone size: few; D gene: NA; CDR3 protein: CAWKRSSGSYNEQFF; CDR3 DNA: TGTGCCTGGAAAAGATCCAGCGGCTCCTACAATGAGCAGTTCTTC
J gene: TRBJ2-7; V gene: TRBV5-5; clone size: medium-sized; D gene: NA; CDR3 protein: CASSREPGTRDEQYF; CDR3 DNA: TGTGCCAGCAGTCGAGAACCGGGTACACGGGATGAGCAGTACTTC
J gene: TRBJ1-2; V gene: TRBV19; clone size: NA; D gene: NA; CDR3 protein: CASSAFVAGSYGYTF; CDR3 DNA: TGTGCCAGTAGCGCCTTTGTGGCAGGAAGCTATGGCTACACCTTC
J gene: TRBJ2-5; V gene: TRBV6-6; clone size: many; D gene: NA; CDR3 protein: CASSSEGETQYF; CDR3 DNA: TGTGCCAGCAGCTCCGAGGGGGAGACCCAGTACTTC
J gene: TRBJ1-5; V gene: TRBV2; clone size: many; D gene: NA; CDR3 protein: CASRPQGNQPQHF; CDR3 DNA: TGTGCCAGCAGGCCGCAGGGGAATCAGCCCCAGCATTTT
J gene: TRBJ2-1; V gene: TRBV15; clone size: few; D gene: TRBD2; CDR3 protein: CATSSGTSGIQFF; CDR3 DNA: TGTGCCACCAGCTCAGGGACTAGCGGGATCCAGTTCTTC
J gene: TRBJ1-5; V gene: TRBV6-2/TRBV6-3; clone size: medium-sized; D gene: NA; CDR3 protein: CASSYQGHQPQHF; CDR3 DNA: TGTGCCAGCAGTTACCAGGGTCATCAGCCCCAGCATTTT
J gene: TRBJ1-5; V gene: TRBV20-1; clone size: NA; D gene: NA; CDR3 protein: CSAKEAIQPQHF; CDR3 DNA: TGCAGTGCAAAAGAGGCCATTCAGCCCCAGCATTTT
J gene: TRBJ2-5; V gene: TRBV18; clone size: few; D gene: NA; CDR3 protein: CASSGGRPGAETQYF; CDR3 DNA: TGTGCCAGCTCAGGGGGAAGGCCAGGGGCAGAGACCCAGTACTTC
J gene: TRBJ1-3; V gene: TRBV18; clone size: NA; D gene: NA; CDR3 protein: CASSPPKGGNTIYF; CDR3 DNA: TGTGCCAGCTCACCACCGAAAGGGGGAAACACCATATATTTT
J gene: TRBJ1-1; V gene: TRBV18; clone size: NA; D gene: NA; CDR3 protein: CASSPRRADTEAFF; CDR3 DNA: TGTGCCAGCTCACCACGCAGGGCGGACACTGAAGCTTTCTTT
J gene: TRBJ1-1; V gene: TRBV18; clone size: few; D gene: NA; CDR3 protein: CASSPAARNTEAFF; CDR3 DNA: TGTGCCAGCTCACCCGCGGCGAGGAACACTGAAGCTTTCTTT
J gene: TRBJ1-2; V gene: TRBV4-3; clone size: few; D gene: NA; CDR3 protein: CASSPNRLLGYTF; CDR3 DNA: TGCGCCAGCAGCCCGAATAGGTTGTTGGGCTACACCTTC
J gene: TRBJ1-2; V gene: TRBV7-9; clone size: NA; D gene: TRBD1; CDR3 protein: CASSSRDRGTRGYGYTF; CDR3 DNA: TGTGCCAGCAGCTCCCGGGACAGGGGAACTAGAGGCTATGGCTACACCTTC
J gene: TRBJ2-3; V gene: TRBV20-1; clone size: many; D gene: NA; CDR3 protein: CSAREQSSTDTQYF; CDR3 DNA: TGCAGTGCTAGAGAACAATCTAGCACAGATACGCAGTATTTT
J gene: TRBJ2-1; V gene: TRBV25-1; clone size: NA; D gene: NA; CDR3 protein: CASKGEMNEQFF; CDR3 DNA: TGTGCCAGCAAGGGGGAGATGAATGAGCAGTTCTTC
J gene: TRBJ2-2; V gene: TRBV27; clone size: NA; D gene: TRBD2; CDR3 protein: CASSSAGRVSGELFF; CDR3 DNA: TGTGCCAGCAGTTCCGCAGGGAGGGTTTCCGGGGAGCTGTTTTTT
J gene: TRBJ2-3; V gene: TRBV12-3/TRBV12-4; clone size: many; D gene: TRBD2; CDR3 protein: CASRQTSLNTQYF; CDR3 DNA: TGTGCCAGCAGGCAGACTAGCTTAAATACGCAGTATTTT
J gene: TRBJ2-7; V gene: TRBV5-6; clone size: few; D gene: NA; CDR3 protein: CASSFQDRSYEQYF; CDR3 DNA: TGTGCCAGCAGCTTCCAGGACCGGTCCTACGAGCAGTACTTC
J gene: TRBJ2-3; V gene: TRBV29-1; clone size: NA; D gene: NA; CDR3 protein: CSVVSRQPLGTQYF; CDR3 DNA: TGCAGCGTTGTAAGCCGACAGCCGCTGGGTACGCAGTATTTT
J gene: TRBJ2-5; V gene: TRBV7-8; clone size: NA; D gene: TRBD2; CDR3 protein: CASSFEGRGTQYF; CDR3 DNA: TGTGCCAGCAGCTTTGAAGGGAGGGGGACCCAGTACTTC
J gene: TRBJ2-1; V gene: TRBV5-1; clone size: few; D gene: TRBD2; CDR3 protein: CASSLASSGSNNEQFF; CDR3 DNA: TGCGCCAGCAGCCTGGCCTCTAGCGGGAGTAATAATGAGCAGTTCTTC
J gene: TRBJ2-2; V gene: TRBV20-1; clone size: few; D gene: NA; CDR3 protein: CSARGSLASTGELFF; CDR3 DNA: TGCAGTGCTAGGGGCTCACTTGCGAGTACCGGGGAGCTGTTTTTT
J gene: TRBJ2-1; V gene: TRBV5-4; clone size: NA; D gene: TRBD1; CDR3 protein: CASSKEGQGGNEQFF; CDR3 DNA: TGTGCCAGCAGCAAGGAGGGACAGGGGGGCAATGAGCAGTTCTTC
J gene: TRBJ2-3; V gene: TRBV28; clone size: NA; D gene: NA; CDR3 protein: CASSSGPDRTQYF; CDR3 DNA: TGTGCCAGCAGTTCGGGTCCCGACCGTACGCAGTATTTT
J gene: TRBJ2-2; V gene: TRBV5-6; clone size: many; D gene: NA; CDR3 protein: CASSQGPTGELFF; CDR3 DNA: TGTGCCAGCAGCCAAGGACCCACCGGGGAGCTGTTTTTT
J gene: TRBJ1-1; V gene: TRBV14; clone size: few; D gene: NA; CDR3 protein: CASSQLTGQNTEAFF; CDR3 DNA: TGTGCCAGCAGCCAACTGACAGGCCAGAACACTGAAGCTTTCTTT
J gene: TRBJ1-5; V gene: TRBV28; clone size: few; D gene: NA; CDR3 protein: CASSAPGRHGPQHF; CDR3 DNA: TGTGCCAGCAGTGCTCCAGGGCGCCATGGGCCCCAGCATTTT